This T cell receptor beta chain stems from a study of blood T cell repertoires in COVID-19. Study context: Samples came from the United States, Italy and Spain, spanning acute and convalescent COVID-19. From T cells, B-cell-depleted T cells, or PBMCs came the material, which was cDNA or gDNA.

In germline, CDR1 is SGHDT, CDR2 YYEEEE. V was clipped by 0 bases and J by 2 bases, with 19 bases between them. This CDR3 is 18 amino acids long. Measured with immunoSEQ multiplex PCR; TCRdb has only the in-frame clones, and not every one. The profile covers tens of thousands of clones, with about 90% appearing a single time and about 5.1% taken by the ten largest. Sequenced: peripheral blood. The sequence derives from a man aged 80 or over in a cohort sampled during active COVID-19. The chain links TRBV5-6 to TRBJ2-3, with a possible D match to TRBD1 (7 bases). CDR3: CASSLALARGPSTDTQYF. The CDR3 region has the DNA TGTGCCAGCAGCTTGGCCCTAGCGAGGGGGCCGTCCACAGATACGCAGTATTTT.